This TCR beta chain was captured in a study of shared clonotypes between healthy human individuals. As for the study in general: A donor's plate count was three for CD4 naive and three for CD4 memory; CD8 naive had two and CD8 memory one.

Remarks on this clone: What it recognizes is unknown.

Findings and caveats of the study: A limitation of the genetic and exposure-history diversity represented arose from few donors.

This table comes from immunoSEQ multiplex PCR, and its TCRdb copy is limited to in-frame clones, with some not included. In the table there are some 1.4 million clones, roughly 96% of which are singletons. The ends lost 4 bases at V and 4 bases at J; junction bases unmatched: 5. The germline V gene encodes CDR1 SGDLS and CDR2 YYNGEE. This CDR3 is 14 amino acids long. This TCR was recovered from a man younger than 40 in good health. The chain recombines TRBV9 with TRBJ2-3; 8 positions agree with TRBD2. Sequenced input: naive CD4+ T cells sorted from blood. The sample's subset: CD45RA+ positively selected. The CDR3 here is CASSPRGGPDTQYF. CDR3 coding DNA: TGTGCCAGCAGCCCCCGGGGGGGGCCAGATACGCAGTATTTT.